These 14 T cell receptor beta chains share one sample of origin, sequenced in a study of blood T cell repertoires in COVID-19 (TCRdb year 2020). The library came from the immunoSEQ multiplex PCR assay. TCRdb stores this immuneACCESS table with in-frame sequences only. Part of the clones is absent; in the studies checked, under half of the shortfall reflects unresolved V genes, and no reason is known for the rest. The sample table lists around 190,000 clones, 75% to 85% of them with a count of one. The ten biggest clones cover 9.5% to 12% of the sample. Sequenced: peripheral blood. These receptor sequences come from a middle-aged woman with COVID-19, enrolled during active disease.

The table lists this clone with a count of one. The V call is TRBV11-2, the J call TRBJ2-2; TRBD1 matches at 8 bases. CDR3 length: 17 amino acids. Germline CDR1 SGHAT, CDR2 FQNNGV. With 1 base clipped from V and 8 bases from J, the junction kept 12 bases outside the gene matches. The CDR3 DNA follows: TGTGCCAGCAGCTTAGTGACGGGACAGGCAGCATGGGGGGAGCTGTTTTTT. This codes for CASSLVTGQAAWGELFF. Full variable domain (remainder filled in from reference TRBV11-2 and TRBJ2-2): EAGVAQSPRYKIIEKRQSVAFWCNPISGHATLYWYQQILGQGPKLLIQFQNNGVVDDSQLPKDRFSAERLKGVDSTLKIQPAKLEDSAVYLCASSLVTGQAAWGELFFGEGSRLTVL.

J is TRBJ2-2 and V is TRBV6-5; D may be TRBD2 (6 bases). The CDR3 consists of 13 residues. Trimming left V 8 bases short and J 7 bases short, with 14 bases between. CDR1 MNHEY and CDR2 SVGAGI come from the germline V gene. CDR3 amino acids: CASSREVGGELFF. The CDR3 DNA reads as TGTGCCAGCTCCAGGGAGGTAGGCGGGGAGCTGTTTTTT.

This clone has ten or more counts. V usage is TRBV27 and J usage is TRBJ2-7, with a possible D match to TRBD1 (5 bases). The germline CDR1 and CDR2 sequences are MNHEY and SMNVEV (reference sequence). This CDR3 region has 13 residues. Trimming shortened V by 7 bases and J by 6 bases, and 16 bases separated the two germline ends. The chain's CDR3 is CASMGLDAREQYV. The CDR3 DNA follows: TGTGCCAGCATGGGGCTAGATGCTCGCGAGCAGTACGTC.

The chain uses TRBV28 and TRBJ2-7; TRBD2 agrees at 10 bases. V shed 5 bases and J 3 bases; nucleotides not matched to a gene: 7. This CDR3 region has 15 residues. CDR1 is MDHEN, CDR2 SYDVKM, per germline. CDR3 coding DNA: TGTGCCAGCAGTCCCTCACTAGCGGGGAACTACGAGCAGTACTTC. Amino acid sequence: CASSPSLAGNYEQYF.

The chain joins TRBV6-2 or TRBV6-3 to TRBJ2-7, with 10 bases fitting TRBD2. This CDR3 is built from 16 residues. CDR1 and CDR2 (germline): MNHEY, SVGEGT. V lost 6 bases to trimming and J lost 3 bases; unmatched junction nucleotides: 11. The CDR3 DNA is TGTGCCAGCAGCCCTCGAAGGGTAGCGGGGGGCTACGAGCAGTACGTC. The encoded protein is CASSPRRVAGGYEQYV.

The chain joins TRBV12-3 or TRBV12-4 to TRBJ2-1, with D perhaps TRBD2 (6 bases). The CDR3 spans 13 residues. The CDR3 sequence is CTSAGPLVGEQFF. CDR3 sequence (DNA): TGTACGTCGGCGGGGCCGCTGGTCGGGGAGCAGTTCTTC.

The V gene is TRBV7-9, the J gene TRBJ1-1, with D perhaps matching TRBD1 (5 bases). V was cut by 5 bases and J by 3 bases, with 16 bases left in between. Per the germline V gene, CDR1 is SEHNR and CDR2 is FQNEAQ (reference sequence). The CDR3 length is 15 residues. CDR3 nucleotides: TGTGCCAGCAGCACAGATGGCGGGGGGTACACTGAAGCTTTCTTT. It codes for CASSTDGGGYTEAFF.

This CDR3 is CASSLDNFSGELFF. In DNA, the CDR3 is TGTGCCAGCAGCTTAGATAATTTTTCTGGGGAGCTGTTTTTT. The chain is built from TRBV7-2 and TRBJ2-2; D gene unclear. The CDR3 is made up of 14 amino acids. V was trimmed by 1 base and J by 8 bases, leaving 11 bases between them. Germline assignment: CDR1 SGHTA and CDR2 FQGNSA. The whole variable domain, remainder taken from reference TRBV7-2 and TRBJ2-2, is GAGVSQSPSNKVTEKGKDVELRCDPISGHTALYWYRQSLGQGLEFLIYFQGNSAPDKSGLPSDRFSAERTGGSVSTLTIQRTQQEDSAVYLCASSLDNFSGELFFGEGSRLTVL.

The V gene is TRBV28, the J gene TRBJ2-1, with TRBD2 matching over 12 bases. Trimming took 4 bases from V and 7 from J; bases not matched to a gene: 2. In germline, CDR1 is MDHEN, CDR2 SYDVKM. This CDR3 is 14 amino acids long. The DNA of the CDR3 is TGTGCCAGCAGTTATACTAGCGGGAGGAATGAGCAGTTCTTC. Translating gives CASSYTSGRNEQFF.

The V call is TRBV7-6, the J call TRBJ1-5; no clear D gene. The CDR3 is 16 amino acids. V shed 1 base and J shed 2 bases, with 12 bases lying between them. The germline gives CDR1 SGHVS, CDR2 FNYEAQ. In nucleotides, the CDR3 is TGTGCCAGCAGCTTAGGTCCCCTCGGGGGCAATCAGCCCCAGCATTTT. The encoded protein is CASSLGPLGGNQPQHF. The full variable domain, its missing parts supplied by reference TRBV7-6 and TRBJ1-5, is GAGVSQSPRYKVTKRGQDVALRCDPISGHVSLYWYRQALGQGPEFLTYFNYEAQQDKSGLPNDRFSAERPEGSISTLTIQRTEQRDSAMYRCASSLGPLGGNQPQHFGDGTRLSIL.

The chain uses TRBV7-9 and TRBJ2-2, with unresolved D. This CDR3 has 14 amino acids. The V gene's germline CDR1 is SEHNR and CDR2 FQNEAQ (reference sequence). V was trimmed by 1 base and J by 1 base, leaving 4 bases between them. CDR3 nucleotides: TGTGCCAGCAGCTTAGACAGGAACACCGGGGAGCTGTTTTTT. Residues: CASSLDRNTGELFF.

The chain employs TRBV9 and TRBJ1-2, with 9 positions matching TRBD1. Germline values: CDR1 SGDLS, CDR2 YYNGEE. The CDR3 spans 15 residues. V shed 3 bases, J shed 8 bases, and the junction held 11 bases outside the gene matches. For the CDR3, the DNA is TGTGCCAGCAGCGCCCTCCCACAGGGGGCGGAGGGCTACACCTTC. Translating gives CASSALPQGAEGYTF.

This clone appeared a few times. The CDR3 nucleotides read TGTGCCACCGCCCCCCCAGGGGTGAACACTGAAGCTTTCTTT. Amino acids: CATAPPGVNTEAFF. The chain combines TRBV28 with TRBJ1-1; perhaps TRBD1 as D (6 bases). The V gene's germline CDR1 is MDHEN and CDR2 SYDVKM. This CDR3 has 14 residues. V lost 10 bases, J lost 0 bases, and 15 bases lay in between.

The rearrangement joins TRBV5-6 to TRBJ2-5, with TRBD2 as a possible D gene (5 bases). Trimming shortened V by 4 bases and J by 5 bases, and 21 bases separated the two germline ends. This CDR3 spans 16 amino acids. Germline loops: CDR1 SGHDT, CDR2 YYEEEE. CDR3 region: CASSDPLGRRVETQYF. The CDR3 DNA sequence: TGTGCCAGCAGCGACCCTTTAGGGAGAAGAGTCGAGACCCAGTACTTC.